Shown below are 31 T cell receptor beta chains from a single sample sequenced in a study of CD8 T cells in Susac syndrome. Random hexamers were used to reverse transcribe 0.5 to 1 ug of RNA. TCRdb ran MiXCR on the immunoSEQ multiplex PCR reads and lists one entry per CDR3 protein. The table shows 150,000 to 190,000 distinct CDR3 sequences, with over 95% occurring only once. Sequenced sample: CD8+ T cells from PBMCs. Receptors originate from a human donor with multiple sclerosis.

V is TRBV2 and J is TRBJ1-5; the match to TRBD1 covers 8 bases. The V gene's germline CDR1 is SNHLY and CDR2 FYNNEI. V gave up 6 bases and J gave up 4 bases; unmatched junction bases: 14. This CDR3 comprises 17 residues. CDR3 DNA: TGTGCCAGCAGCCCGACAGGGGACACGTCCTATAATCAGCCCCAGCATTTT. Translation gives CASSPTGDTSYNQPQHF.

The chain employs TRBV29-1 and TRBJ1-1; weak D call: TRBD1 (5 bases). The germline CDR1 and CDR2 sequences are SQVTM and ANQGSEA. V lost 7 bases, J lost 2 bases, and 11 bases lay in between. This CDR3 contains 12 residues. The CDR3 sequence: CSAGEGNTEAFF. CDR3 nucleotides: TGCAGCGCGGGGGAGGGAAACACTGAAGCTTTCTTT.

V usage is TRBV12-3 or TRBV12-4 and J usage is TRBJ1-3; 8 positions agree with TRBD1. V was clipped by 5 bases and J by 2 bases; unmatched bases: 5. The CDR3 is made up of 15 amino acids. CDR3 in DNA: TGTGCCAGCAGTGGACAGGGCCAGACTGGAAACACCATATATTTT. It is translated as CASSGQGQTGNTIYF.

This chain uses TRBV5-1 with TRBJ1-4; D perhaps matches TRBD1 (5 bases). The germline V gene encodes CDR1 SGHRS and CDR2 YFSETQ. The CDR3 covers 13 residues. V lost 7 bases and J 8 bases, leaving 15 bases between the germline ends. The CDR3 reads CASGSGLEEKLFF. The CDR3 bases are TGCGCCAGCGGTTCAGGGTTAGAAGAAAAACTGTTTTTT. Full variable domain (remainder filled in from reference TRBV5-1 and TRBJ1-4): KAGVTQTPRYLIKTRGQQVTLSCSPISGHRSVSWYQQTPGQGLQFLFEYFSETQRNKGNFPGRFSGRQFSNSRSEMNVSTLELGDSALYLCASGSGLEEKLFFGSGTQLSVL.

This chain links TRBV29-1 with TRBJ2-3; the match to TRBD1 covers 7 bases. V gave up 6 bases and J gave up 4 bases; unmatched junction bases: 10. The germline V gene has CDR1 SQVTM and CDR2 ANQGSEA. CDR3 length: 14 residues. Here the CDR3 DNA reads TGCAGCGTGGGGACAGTGGGGCGATCAGATACGCAGTATTTT. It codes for CSVGTVGRSDTQYF.

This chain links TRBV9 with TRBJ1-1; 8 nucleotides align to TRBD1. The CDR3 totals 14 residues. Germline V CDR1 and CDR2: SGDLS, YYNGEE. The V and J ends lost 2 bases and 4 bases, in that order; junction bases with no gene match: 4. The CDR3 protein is CASSVEDRVTEAFF. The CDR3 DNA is TGTGCCAGCAGCGTGGAGGACAGGGTCACTGAAGCTTTCTTT.

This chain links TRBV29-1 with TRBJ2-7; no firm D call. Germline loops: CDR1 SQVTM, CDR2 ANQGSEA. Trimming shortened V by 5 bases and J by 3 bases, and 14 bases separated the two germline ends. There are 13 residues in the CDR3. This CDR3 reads CSVWNGQDYEQYF. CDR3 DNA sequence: TGCAGCGTTTGGAACGGCCAGGACTACGAGCAGTACTTC.

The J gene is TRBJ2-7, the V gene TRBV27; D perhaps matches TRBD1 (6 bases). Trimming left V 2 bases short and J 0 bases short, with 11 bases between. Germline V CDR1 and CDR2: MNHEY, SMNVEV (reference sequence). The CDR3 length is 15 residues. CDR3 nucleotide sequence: TGTGCCAGCAGTTTAGGACAGTTCCTCTCCTACGAGCAGTACTTC. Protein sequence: CASSLGQFLSYEQYF.

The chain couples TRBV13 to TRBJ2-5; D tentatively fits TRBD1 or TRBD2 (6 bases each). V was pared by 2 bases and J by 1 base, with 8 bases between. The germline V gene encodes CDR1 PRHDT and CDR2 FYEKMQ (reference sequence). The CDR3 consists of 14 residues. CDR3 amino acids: CASSLRGAQETQYF. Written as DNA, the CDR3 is TGTGCCAGCAGCTTAAGGGGGGCCCAAGAGACCCAGTACTTC.

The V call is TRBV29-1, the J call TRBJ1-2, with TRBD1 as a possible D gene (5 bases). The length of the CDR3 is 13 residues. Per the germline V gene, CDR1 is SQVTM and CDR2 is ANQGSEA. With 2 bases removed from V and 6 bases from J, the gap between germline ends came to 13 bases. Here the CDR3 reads CSVERGTVDGYTF. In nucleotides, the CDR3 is TGCAGCGTTGAACGAGGGACGGTCGATGGCTACACCTTC.

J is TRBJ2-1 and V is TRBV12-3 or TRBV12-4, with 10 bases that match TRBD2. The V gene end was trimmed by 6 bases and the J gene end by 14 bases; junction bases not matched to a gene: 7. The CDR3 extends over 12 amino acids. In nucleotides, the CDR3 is TGTGCCAGCAGGGCAACCGGGACTAGCGAGTTCTTC. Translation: CASRATGTSEFF.

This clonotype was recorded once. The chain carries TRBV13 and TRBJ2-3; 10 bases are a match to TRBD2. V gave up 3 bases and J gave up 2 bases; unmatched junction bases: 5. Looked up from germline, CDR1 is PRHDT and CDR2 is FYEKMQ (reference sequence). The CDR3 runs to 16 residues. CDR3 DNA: TGTGCCAGCAGCTTGATAGGACTAGCGGCCACAGATACGCAGTATTTT. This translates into CASSLIGLAATDTQYF.

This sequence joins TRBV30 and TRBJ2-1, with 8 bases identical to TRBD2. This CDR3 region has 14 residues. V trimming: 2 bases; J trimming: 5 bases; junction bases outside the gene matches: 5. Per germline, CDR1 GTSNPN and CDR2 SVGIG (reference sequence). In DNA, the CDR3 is TGTGCCTGGAGTAAACTAGCGGCGGACAATGAGCAGTTCTTC. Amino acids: CAWSKLAADNEQFF.

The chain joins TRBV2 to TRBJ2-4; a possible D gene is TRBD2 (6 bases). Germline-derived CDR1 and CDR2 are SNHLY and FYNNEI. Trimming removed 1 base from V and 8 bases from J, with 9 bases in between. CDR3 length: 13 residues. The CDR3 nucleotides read TGTGCCAGCAGTGAAGTTCCGGGAGACATTCAGTACTTC. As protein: CASSEVPGDIQYF.

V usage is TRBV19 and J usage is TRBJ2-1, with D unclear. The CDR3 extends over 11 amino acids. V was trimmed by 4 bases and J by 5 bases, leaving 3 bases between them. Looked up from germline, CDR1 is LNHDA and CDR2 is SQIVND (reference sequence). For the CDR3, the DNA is TGTGCCAGTAGTACCAACAATGAGCAGTTCTTC. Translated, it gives CASSTNNEQFF.

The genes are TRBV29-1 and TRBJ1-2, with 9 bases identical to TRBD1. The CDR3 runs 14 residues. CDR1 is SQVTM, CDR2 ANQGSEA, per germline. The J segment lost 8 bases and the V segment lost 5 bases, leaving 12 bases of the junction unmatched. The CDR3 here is CSVSTGQGSGGYTF. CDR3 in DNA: TGCAGCGTTTCAACGGGACAGGGATCGGGAGGCTACACCTTC. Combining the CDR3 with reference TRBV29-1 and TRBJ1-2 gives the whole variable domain SAVISQKPSRDICQRGTSLTIQCQVDSQVTMMFWYRQQPGQSLTLIATANQGSEATYESGFVIDKFPISRPNLTFSTLTVSNMSPEDSSIYLCSVSTGQGSGGYTFGSGTRLTVV.

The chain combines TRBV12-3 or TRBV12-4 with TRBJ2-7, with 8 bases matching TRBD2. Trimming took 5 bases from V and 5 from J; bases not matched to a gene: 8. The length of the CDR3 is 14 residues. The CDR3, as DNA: TGTGCCAGCAGTCCCTCCGGGGGGGCCCACGAGCAGTACGTC. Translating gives CASSPSGGAHEQYV.

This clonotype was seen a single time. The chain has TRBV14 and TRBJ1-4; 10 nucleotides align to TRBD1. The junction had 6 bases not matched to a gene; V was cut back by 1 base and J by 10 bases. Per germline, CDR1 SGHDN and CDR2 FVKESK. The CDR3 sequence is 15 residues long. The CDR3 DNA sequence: TGTGCCAGCAGCCAAGTGTCCGGACAGGGGGTAAAACTGTTTTTT. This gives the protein CASSQVSGQGVKLFF.

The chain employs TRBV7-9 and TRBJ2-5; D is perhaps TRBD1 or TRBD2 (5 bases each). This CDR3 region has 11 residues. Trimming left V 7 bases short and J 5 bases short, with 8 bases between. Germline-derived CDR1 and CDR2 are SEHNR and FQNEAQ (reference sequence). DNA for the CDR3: TGTGCCAGCAACTGGGGGGAGACCCAGTACTTC. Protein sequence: CASNWGETQYF.

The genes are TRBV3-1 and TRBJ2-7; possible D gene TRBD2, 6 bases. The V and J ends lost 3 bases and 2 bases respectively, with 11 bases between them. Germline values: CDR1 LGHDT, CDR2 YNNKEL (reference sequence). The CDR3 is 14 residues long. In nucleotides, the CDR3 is TGTGCCAGCAGCCACCAAACGGGGGCCTACGAGCAGTACTTC. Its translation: CASSHQTGAYEQYF.

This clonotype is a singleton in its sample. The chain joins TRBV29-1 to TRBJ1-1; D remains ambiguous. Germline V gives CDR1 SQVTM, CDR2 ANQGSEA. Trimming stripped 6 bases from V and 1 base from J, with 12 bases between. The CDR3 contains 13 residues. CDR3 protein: CSVHSHPNTEAFF. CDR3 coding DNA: TGCAGCGTACACAGCCACCCGAACACTGAAGCTTTCTTT.

CDR3 DNA sequence: TGTGCCAGCAGGCTACAGGGTTGGTCAGAGACCCAGTACTTC. Its protein is CASRLQGWSETQYF. This rearrangement joins TRBV2 to TRBJ2-5, with TRBD1 as a possible D gene (6 bases). CDR1 and CDR2 (germline): SNHLY, FYNNEI. The CDR3 runs 14 residues. The V end lost 6 bases, the J end lost 4 bases, and 15 bases lay between the germline ends.

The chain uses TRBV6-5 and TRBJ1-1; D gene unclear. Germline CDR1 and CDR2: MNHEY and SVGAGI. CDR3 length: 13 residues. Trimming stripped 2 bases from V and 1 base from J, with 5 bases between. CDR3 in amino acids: CASSYKENTEAFF. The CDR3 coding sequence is TGTGCCAGCAGTTACAAAGAGAACACTGAAGCTTTCTTT.

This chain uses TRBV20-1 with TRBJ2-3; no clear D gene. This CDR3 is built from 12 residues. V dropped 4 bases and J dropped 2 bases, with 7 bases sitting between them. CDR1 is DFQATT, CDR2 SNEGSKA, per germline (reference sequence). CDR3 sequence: CSAKEPTDTQYF. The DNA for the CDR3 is TGCAGTGCTAAGGAACCCACAGATACGCAGTATTTT.

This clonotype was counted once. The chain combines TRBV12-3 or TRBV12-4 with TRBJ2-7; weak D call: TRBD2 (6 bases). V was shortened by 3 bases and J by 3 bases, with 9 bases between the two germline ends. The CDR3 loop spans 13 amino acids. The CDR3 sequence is CASSFRDFYEQYF. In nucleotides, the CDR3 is TGTGCCAGCAGTTTCAGGGACTTCTACGAGCAGTACTTC.

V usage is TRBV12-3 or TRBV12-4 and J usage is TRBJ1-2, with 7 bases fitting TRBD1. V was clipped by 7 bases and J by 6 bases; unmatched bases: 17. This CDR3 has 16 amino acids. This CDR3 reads CASTGFSRQGSDGYTF. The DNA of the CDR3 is TGTGCCAGCACCGGATTCTCCCGACAGGGCAGTGATGGCTACACCTTC.

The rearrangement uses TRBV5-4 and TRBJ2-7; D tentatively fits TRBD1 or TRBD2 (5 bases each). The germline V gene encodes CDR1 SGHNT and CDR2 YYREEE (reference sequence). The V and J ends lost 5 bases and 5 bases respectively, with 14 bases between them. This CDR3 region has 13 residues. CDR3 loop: CASRGPKSDEQYF. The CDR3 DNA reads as TGTGCCAGCAGGGGACCCAAGAGCGACGAGCAGTACTTC.

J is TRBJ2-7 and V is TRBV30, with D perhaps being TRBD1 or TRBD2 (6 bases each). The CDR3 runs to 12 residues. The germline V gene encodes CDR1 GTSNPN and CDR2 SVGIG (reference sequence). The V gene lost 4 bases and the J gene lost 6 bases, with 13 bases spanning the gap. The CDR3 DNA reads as TGTGCCTGGAAAGGGGGGCTGGGCGAGCAGTACGTC. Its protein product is CAWKGGLGEQYV.

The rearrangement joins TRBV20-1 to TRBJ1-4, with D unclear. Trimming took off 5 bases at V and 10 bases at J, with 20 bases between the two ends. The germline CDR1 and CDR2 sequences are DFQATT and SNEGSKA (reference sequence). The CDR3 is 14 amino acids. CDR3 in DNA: TGCAGTGCTGAAAACGGGAACGAGGCTGGAAAACTGTTTTTT. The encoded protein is CSAENGNEAGKLFF.

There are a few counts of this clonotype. The CDR3 DNA follows: TGTGCCAGCACCCCGACAGGGGGCTTTGAGCAGTTCTTC. Its translation: CASTPTGGFEQFF. The V and J genes are TRBV6-1 and TRBJ2-1; 10 bases are shared with TRBD1. The V and J ends lost 7 bases and 9 bases, in that order; junction bases with no gene match: 6. The CDR3 is made up of 13 amino acids. Germline CDR1 and CDR2: MNHNS and SASEGT.

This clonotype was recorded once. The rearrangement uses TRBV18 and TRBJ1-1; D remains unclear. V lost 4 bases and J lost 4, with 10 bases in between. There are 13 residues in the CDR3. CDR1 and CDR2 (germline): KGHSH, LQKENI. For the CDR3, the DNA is TGTGCCAGCTCACTTCCCTGGGGCACTGAAGCTTTCTTT. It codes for CASSLPWGTEAFF.